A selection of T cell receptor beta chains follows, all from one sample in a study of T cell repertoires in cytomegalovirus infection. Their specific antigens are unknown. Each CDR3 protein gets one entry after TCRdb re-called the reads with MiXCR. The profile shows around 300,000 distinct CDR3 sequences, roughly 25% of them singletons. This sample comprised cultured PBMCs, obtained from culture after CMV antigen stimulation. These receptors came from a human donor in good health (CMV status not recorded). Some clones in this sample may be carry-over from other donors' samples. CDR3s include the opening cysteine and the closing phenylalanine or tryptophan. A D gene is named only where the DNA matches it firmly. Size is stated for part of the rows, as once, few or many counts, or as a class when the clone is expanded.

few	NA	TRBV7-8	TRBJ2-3	TGTGCCTGCCGTGAGGGTTTTACAGATACGCAGTATTTT	CACREGFTDTQYF
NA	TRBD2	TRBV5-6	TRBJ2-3	TGTGCCAGCAGCCACGCCAGCGGGAGTACCGATACGCAGTATTTT	CASSHASGSTDTQYF
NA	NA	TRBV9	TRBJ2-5	TGTGCCAGCAGCGCGGATTCCTCCCAAGAGACCCAGTACTTC	CASSADSSQETQYF
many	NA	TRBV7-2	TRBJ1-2	TGTGCCAGCAGCTTAAGCGGCACGCGGTATGGCTACACCTTC	CASSLSGTRYGYTF
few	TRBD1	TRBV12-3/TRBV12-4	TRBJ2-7	TGTGCCAGCAGTTTATCGGAGGCAGGGGGCTCCCTCTCCTACGAGCAGTACTTC	CASSLSEAGGSLSYEQYF
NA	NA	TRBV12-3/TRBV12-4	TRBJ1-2	TGTGCCAGCAGGTCGACAGGTGACTATGGCTACACCTTC	CASRSTGDYGYTF
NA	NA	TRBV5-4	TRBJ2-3	TGTGCCAGCAGATCCCTGGAAATCGATACGCAGTATTTT	CASRSLEIDTQYF
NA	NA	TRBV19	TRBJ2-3	TGTGCCAGTAGTATAGCTGGCACAGATACGCAGTATTTT	CASSIAGTDTQYF
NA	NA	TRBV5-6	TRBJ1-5	TGTGCCAGCAGCTACGGCCCGGGTATGGCGGATCATCTGTTT	CASSYGPGMADHLF
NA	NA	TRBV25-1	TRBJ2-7	TGTGCCAGCGTAGAGCCCAGGCCTTCACTCTTGACCTACGAGCAGTACTTC	CASVEPRPSLLTYEQYF
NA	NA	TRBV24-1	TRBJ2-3	TGTGCCACCAGTGATTTTAAGGGCGGGGAAGATACGCAGTATTTT	CATSDFKGGEDTQYF
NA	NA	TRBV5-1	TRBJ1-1	TGCGCCAGCAGCCAAGACAGATGGGGCACTGAAGCTTTCTTT	CASSQDRWGTEAFF
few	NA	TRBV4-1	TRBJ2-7	TGCGCCAGCAGCCAAGAGGCGTGGGGTGGGTACGAGCAGTACTTC	CASSQEAWGGYEQYF
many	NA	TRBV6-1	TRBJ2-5	TGTGCCAGCAGATGGGCAGGCCAAGAGACCCAGTACTTC	CASRWAGQETQYF
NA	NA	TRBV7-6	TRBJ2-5	TGTGCCAGCAGCTTACACGGGAGAGAGACCCAGTACTTC	CASSLHGRETQYF
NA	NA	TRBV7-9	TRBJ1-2	TGTGCCAGCAGCTTTAATAGCGCTAACTATGGCTACACCTTC	CASSFNSANYGYTF
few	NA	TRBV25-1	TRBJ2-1	TGTGCCAGCAGTCCTCGGGCTGGACATAGGCAAAATGAGCAGTTCTTC	CASSPRAGHRQNEQFF
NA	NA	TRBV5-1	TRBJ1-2	TGCGCCAGCAGCTTTACATTCTCGGAAGGCTACACCTTC	CASSFTFSEGYTF
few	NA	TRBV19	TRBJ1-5	TGTGCCAGTAGTATGTTGGGGGGGGGTCAGCCCCAGCATTTT	CASSMLGGGQPQHF
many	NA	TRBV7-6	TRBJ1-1	TGTGCCAGCAGCTTAGGGGGCGCTGAAGCTTTCTTT	CASSLGGAEAFF
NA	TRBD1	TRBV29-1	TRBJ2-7	TGCAGCGTTGCGACCCCGACAGGGGGCTGGTACTTC	CSVATPTGGWYF
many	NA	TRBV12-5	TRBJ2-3	TGTGCTAGTGGTCTTGGTGACGGGATTATGTCAGATACGCAGTATTTT	CASGLGDGIMSDTQYF
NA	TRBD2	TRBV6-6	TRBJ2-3	TGTGCCAGCAGTTTCCCGAAGAGGAATTCAGCGGGAGACCCAGATACGCAGTATTTT	CASSFPKRNSAGDPDTQYF
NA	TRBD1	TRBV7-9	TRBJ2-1	TGTGCCAACGGAAACAGGGGGAAGGACAATGAGCAGTTCTTC	CANGNRGKDNEQFF
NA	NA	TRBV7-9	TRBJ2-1	TGTGCCAGCAGCCTAGAGGGCAGAGGCTCCTACAATGAGCAGTTCTTC	CASSLEGRGSYNEQFF
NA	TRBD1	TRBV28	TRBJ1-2	TGTGCCAGCAGTTTGTTGGACAGGGTGGGCGGCTACACCTTC	CASSLLDRVGGYTF
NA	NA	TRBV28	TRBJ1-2	TGTGCCAGCAGCCTGGGTCGAAGTAAGGGTGGCTACACCTTC	CASSLGRSKGGYTF
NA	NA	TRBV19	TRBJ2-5	TGTGCCAGTAGTATAGTACCGGGGCAAGAGACCCAGTACTTC	CASSIVPGQETQYF
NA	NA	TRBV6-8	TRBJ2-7	TGTGCCAGCAGTTCCCGCAGGGGCTACGAGCAGTACTTC	CASSSRRGYEQYF
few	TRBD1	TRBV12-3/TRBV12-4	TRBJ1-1	TGTGCCAGCAGTTTGTACAGGGGGGAGAATACTGAAGCTTTCTTT	CASSLYRGENTEAFF
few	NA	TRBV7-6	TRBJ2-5	TGTGCCAGCAGCGTAGGAGAGACCCAGTACTTC	CASSVGETQYF
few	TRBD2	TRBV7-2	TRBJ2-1	TGTGCCAGCAGCCCAACGCGGGCGGGGGACCGCTCGGGGCAGTTCTTC	CASSPTRAGDRSGQFF
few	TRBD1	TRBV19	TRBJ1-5	TGTGCCAGTTATGGCGGGCGCGGATCCTGGGACAGGCGGCAGCCCCAGCATTTT	CASYGGRGSWDRRQPQHF
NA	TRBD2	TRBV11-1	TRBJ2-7	TGTGCCAGCAGCTTTAAGGGACTAGCGGGAGAGGGCGAGCAGTACTTC	CASSFKGLAGEGEQYF
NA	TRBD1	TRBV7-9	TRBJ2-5	TGTGCCAGCAGCTTCGGCAGGGGGCAAGAGACCCAGTACTTC	CASSFGRGQETQYF
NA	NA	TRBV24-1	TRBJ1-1	TGTGCCACCAGAAGCGCTCGAAATCCCGGGGGTGAAGCTTTCTTT	CATRSARNPGGEAFF
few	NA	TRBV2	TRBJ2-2	TGTGCCAGCTCCCCGGAGAACACCGGGGAGCTGTTTTTT	CASSPENTGELFF
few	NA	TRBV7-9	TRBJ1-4	TGTGCCAGCAGCTTAGGGCCAGGGGCTGAAAAACTGTTTTTT	CASSLGPGAEKLFF
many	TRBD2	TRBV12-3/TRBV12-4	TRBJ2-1	TGTGCCAGCAGTCTGACTAGCGGGAGGTCGTCCAGCCCCTACAATGAGCAGTTCTTC	CASSLTSGRSSSPYNEQFF
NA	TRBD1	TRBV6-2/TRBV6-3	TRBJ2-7	TGTGCCAGCAGTTACTCAGGGACAGTAGCCTACGAGCAGTACTTC	CASSYSGTVAYEQYF
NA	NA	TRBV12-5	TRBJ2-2	TGTGCTAGTGGTTTGTCCCGCCCAGGGGGGGAGCTGTTTTTT	CASGLSRPGGELFF
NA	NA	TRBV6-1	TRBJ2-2	TGTGCCAGCAGTTATTGGGGGAACACCGGGGAGCTGTTTTTT	CASSYWGNTGELFF
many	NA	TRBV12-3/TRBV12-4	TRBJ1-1	TGTGCCAGCAGTTTAGACGGGAGAACTGAAGCTTTCTTT	CASSLDGRTEAFF
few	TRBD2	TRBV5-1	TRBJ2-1	TGCGCCAGCAGCTTGTTAGCGGGAGTCCTCAATGAGCAGTTCTTC	CASSLLAGVLNEQFF